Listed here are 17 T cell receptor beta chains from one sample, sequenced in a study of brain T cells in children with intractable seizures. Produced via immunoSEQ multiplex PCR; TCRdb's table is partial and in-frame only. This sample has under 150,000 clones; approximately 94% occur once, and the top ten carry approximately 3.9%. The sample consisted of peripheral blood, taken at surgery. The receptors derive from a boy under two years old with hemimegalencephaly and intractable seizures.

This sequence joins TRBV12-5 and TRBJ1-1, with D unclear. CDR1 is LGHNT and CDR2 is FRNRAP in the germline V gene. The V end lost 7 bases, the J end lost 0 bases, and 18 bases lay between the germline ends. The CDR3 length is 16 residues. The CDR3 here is CASAVTLGPLNTEAFF. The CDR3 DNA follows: TGTGCTAGTGCCGTCACTCTTGGACCGTTGAACACTGAAGCTTTCTTT. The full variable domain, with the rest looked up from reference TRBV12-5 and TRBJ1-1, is DARVTQTPRHKVTEMGQEVTMRCQPILGHNTVFWYRQTMMQGLELLAYFRNRAPLDDSGMPKDRFSAEMPDATLATLKIQPSEPRDSAVYFCASAVTLGPLNTEAFFGQGTRLTVV.

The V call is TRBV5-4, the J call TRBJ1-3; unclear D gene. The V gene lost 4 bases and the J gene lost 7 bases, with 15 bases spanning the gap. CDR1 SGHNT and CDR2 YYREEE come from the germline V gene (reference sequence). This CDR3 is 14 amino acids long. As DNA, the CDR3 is TGTGCCAGCAGCCCGGAGATGGGTGGCAACACCATATATTTT. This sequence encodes CASSPEMGGNTIYF. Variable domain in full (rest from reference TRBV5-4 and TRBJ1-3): ETGVTQSPTHLIKTRGQQVTLRCSSQSGHNTVSWYQQALGQGPQFIFQYYREEENGRGNFPPRFSGLQFPNYSSELNVNALELDDSALYLCASSPEMGGNTIYFGEGSWLTVV.

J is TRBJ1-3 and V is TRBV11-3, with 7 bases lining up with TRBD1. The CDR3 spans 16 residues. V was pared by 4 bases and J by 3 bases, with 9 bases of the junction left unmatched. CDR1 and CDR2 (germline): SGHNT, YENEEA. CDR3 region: CASSCLDRDDGNTIYF. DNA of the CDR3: TGTGCCAGCAGCTGCCTCGACAGGGATGATGGAAACACCATATATTTT.

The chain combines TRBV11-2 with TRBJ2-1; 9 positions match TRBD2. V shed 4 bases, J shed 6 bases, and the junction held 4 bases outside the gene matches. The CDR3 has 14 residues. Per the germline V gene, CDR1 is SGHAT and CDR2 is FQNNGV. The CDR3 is CASSSLAGFNEQFF. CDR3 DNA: TGTGCCAGCAGCTCCCTAGCGGGATTCAATGAGCAGTTCTTC.

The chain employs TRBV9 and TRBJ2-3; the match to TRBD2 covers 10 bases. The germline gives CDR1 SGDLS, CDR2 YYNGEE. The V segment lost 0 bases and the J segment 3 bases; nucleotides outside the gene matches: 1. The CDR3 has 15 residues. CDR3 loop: CASSVELAGTDTQYF. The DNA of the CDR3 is TGTGCCAGCAGCGTAGAACTAGCGGGGACAGATACGCAGTATTTT.

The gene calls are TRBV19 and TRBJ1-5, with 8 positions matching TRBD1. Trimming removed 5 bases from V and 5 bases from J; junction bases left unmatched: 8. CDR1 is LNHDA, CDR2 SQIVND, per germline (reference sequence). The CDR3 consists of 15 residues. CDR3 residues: CASSSGQGGDQPQHF. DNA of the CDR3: TGTGCCAGTAGTTCAGGACAGGGAGGGGATCAGCCCCAGCATTTT.

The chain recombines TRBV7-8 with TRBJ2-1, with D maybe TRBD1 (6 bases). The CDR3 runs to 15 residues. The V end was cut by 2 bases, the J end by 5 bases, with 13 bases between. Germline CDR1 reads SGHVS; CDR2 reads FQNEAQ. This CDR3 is CASSLYRDGNNEQFF. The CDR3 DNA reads TGTGCCAGCAGCTTATACAGGGATGGGAACAATGAGCAGTTCTTC.

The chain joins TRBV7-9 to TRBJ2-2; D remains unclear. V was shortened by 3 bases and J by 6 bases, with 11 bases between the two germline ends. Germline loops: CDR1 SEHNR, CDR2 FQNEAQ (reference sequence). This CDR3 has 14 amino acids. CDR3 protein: CASSFLDVAGELFF. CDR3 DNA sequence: TGTGCCAGCAGCTTCTTGGACGTAGCCGGGGAGCTGTTTTTT. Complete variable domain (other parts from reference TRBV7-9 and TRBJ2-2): DTGVSQNPRHKITKRGQNVTFRCDPISEHNRLYWYRQTLGQGPEFLTYFQNEAQLEKSRLLSDRFSAERPKGSFSTLEIQRTEQGDSAMYLCASSFLDVAGELFFGEGSRLTVL.

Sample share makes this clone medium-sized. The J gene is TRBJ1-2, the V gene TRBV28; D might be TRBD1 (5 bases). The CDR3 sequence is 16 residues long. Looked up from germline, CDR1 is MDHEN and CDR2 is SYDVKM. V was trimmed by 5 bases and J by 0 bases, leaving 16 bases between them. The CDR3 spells CASSPPGTDTNYGYTF. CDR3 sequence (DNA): TGTGCCAGCAGTCCGCCTGGGACTGATACTAACTATGGCTACACCTTC.

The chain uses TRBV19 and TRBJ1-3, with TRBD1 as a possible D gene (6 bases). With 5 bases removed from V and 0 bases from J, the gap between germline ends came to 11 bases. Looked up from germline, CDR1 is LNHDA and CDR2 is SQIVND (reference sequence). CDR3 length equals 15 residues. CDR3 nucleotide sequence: TGTGCCAGTAGTGGAAGGGGGTTCTCTGGAAACACCATATATTTT. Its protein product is CASSGRGFSGNTIYF.

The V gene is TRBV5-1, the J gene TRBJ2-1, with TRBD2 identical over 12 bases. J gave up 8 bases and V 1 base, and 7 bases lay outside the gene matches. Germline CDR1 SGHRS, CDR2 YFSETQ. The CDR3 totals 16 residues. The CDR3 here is CASSLRLAGESHEQFF. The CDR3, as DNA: TGCGCCAGCAGCTTGCGACTAGCGGGAGAGAGCCATGAGCAGTTCTTC.

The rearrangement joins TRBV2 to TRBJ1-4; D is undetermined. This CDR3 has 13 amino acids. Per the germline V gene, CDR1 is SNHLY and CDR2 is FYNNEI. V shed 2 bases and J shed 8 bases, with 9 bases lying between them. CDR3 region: CASSELFNEKLFF. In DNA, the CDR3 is TGTGCCAGCAGTGAACTTTTTAACGAAAAACTGTTTTTT.

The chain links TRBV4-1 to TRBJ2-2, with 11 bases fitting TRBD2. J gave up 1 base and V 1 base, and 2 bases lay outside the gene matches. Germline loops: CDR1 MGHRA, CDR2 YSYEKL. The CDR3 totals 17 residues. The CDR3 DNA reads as TGCGCCAGCAGCCAAGCCGGGACTAGCGGGAACACCGGGGAGCTGTTTTTT. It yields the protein CASSQAGTSGNTGELFF.

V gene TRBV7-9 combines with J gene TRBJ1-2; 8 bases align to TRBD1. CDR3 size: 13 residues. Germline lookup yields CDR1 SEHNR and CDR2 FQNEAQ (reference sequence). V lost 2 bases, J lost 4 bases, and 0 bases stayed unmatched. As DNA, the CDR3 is TGTGCCAGCAGCTTAACAGGGGGCTATGGCTACACCTTC. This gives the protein CASSLTGGYGYTF.

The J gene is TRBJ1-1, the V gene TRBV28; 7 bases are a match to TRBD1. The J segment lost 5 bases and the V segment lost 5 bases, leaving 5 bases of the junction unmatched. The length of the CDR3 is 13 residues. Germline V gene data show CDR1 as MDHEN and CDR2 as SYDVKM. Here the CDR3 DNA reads TGTGCCAGCAGTCTAGGGGGCCGGACTGAAGCTTTCTTT. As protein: CASSLGGRTEAFF.

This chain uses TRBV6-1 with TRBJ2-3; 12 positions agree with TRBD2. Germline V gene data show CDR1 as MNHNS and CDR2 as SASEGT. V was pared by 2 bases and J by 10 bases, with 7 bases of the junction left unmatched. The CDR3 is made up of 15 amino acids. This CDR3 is CASSETLLAGGAQYF. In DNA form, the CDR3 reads TGTGCCAGCAGTGAAACCCTACTAGCGGGAGGCGCGCAGTATTTT.

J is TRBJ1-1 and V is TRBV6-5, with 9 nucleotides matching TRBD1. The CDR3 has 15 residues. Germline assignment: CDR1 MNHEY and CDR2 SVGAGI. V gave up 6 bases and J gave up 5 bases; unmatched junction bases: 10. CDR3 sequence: CASSRRQGVWTEAFF. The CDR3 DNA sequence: TGTGCCAGCAGCAGGAGACAGGGGGTATGGACTGAAGCTTTCTTT.